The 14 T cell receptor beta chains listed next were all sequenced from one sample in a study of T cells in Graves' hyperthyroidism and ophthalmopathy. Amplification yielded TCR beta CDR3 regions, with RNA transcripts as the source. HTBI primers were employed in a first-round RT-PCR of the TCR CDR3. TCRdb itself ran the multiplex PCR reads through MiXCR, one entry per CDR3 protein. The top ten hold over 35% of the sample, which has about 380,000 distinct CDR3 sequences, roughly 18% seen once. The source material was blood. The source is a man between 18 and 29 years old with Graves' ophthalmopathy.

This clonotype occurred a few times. The CDR3 reads CAISISSGGAGETQYF. The CDR3 DNA follows: TGTGCCATCAGCATCTCTAGCGGGGGGGCCGGGGAGACCCAGTACTTC. The chain joins TRBV10-3 to TRBJ2-5; 12 bases agree with TRBD2. From germline, CDR1 is ENHRY and CDR2 SYGVKD. The length of the CDR3 is 16 residues. After removal of 6 bases from V and 5 bases from J, the junction contained 10 bases not matched to a gene.

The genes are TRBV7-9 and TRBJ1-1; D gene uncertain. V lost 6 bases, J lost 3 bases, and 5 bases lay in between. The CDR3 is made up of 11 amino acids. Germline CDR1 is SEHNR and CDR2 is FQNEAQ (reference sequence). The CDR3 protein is CASRDDTEAFF. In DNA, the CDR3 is TGTGCCAGCAGGGATGACACTGAAGCTTTCTTT.

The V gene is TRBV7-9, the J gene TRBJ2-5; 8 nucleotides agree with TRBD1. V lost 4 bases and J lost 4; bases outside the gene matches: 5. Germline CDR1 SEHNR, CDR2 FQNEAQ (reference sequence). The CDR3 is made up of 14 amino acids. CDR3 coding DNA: TGTGCCAGCAGCTCCGACAGGGGAAGAGAGACCCAGTACTTC. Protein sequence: CASSSDRGRETQYF.

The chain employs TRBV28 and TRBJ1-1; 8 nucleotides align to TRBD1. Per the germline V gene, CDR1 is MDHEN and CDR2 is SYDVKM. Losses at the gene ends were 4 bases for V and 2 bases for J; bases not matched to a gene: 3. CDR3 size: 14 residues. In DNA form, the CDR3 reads TGTGCCAGCAGTTGGGACAGGACCAACACTGAAGCTTTCTTT. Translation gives CASSWDRTNTEAFF. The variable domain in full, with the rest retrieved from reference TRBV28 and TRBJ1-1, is DVKVTQSSRYLVKRTGEKVFLECVQDMDHENMFWYRQDPGLGLRLIYFSYDVKMKEKGDIPEGYSVSREKKERFSLILESASTNQTSMYLCASSWDRTNTEAFFGQGTRLTVV.

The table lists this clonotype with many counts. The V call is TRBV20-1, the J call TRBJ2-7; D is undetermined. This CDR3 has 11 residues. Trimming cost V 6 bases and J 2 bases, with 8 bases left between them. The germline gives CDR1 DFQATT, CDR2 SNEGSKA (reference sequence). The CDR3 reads CSAPGPYEQYF. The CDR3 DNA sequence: TGCAGTGCGCCCGGACCCTACGAGCAGTACTTC.

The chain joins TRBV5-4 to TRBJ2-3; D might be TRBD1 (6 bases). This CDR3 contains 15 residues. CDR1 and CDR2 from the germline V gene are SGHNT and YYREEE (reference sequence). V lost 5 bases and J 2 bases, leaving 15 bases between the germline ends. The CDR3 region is CASRPQGTNTDTQYF. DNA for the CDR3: TGTGCCAGCAGACCACAGGGCACTAACACAGATACGCAGTATTTT. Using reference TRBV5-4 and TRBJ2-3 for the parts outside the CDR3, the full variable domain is ETGVTQSPTHLIKTRGQQVTLRCSSQSGHNTVSWYQQALGQGPQFIFQYYREEENGRGNFPPRFSGLQFPNYSSELNVNALELDDSALYLCASRPQGTNTDTQYFGPGTRLTVL.

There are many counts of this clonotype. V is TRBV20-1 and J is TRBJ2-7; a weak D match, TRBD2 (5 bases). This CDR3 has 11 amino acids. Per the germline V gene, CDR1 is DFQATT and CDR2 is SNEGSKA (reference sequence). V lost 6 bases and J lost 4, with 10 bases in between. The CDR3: CSAPGVYEQYF. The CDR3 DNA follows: TGCAGTGCCCCCGGGGTGTACGAGCAGTACTTC.

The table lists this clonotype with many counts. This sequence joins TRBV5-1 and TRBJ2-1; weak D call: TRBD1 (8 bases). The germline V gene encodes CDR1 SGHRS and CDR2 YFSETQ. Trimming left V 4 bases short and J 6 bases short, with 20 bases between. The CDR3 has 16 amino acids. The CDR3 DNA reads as TGCGCCAGCAGCCTGGGGGGGACAGGTTTTTTCAATGAGCAGTTCTTC. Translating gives CASSLGGTGFFNEQFF.

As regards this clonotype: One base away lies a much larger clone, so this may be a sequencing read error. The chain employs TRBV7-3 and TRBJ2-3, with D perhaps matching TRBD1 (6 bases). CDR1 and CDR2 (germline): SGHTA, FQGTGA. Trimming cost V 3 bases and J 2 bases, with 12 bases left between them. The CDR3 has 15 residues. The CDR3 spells CASSFAGVLTDTQYF. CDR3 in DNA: TGTGCCAGCAGCTTTGCAGGGGTACTCACAGATACGCAGTATTTT.

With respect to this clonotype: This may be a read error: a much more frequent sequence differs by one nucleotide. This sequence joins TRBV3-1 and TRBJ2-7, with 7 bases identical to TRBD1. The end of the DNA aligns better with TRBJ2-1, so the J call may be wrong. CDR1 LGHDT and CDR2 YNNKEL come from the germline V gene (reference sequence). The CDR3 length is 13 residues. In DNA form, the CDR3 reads TGTGCCAGTCTCGGGGACAGCTCCTACGAGCAGTTCTTC. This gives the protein CASLGDSSYEQFF.

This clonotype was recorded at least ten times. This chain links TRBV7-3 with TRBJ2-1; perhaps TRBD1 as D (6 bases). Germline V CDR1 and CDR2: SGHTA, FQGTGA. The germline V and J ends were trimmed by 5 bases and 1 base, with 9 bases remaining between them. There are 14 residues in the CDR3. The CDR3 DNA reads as TGTGCCAGCAGCGAGGACAGTTCCTACAATGAGCAGTTCTTC. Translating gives CASSEDSSYNEQFF.

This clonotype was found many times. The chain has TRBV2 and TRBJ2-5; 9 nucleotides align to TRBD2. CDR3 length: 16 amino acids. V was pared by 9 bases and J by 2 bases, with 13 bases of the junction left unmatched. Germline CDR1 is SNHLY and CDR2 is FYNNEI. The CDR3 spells CASGPSGALGQETQYF. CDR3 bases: TGTGCCAGTGGGCCTAGCGGGGCCCTGGGGCAAGAGACCCAGTACTTC.

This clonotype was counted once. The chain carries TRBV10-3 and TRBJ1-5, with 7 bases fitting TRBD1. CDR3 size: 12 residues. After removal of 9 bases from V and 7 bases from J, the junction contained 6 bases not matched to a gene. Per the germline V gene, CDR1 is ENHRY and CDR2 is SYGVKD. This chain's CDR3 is CAIDRAVQPQHF. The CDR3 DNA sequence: TGTGCCATTGACAGGGCGGTCCAGCCCCAGCATTTT.

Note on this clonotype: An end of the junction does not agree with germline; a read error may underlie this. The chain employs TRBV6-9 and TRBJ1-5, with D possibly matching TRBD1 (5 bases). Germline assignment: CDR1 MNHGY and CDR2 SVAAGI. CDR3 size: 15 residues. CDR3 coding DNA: TGTGCCAGCAGTGATTCGGACACTAGCAATCAGCCCCAGCATTTT. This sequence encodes CASSDSDTSNQPQHF.